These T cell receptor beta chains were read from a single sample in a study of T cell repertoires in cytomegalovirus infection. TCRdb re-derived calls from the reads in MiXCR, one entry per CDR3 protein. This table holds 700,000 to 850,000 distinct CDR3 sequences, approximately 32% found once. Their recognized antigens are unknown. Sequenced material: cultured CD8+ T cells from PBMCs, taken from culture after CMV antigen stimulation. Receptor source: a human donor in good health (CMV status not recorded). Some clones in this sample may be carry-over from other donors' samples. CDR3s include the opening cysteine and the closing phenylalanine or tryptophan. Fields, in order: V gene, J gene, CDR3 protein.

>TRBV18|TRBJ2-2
CASSPTETSGGTYTGELFF
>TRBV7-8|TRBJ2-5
CASSPPTSPGRETQYF
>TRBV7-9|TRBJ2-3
CASSLGQLTDTQYF
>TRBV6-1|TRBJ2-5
CASRGQHQETQYF
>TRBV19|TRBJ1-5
CASNMGHRFNQPQHF
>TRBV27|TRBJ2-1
CASSTTATRGEQFF
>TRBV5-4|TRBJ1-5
CASSLGGGRQPQHF
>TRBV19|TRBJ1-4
CASSKAEREKLFF
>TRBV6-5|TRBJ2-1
CASSSGMYNEQFF
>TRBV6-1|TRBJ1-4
CASTGFATNEKLFF
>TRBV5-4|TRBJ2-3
CASSLDPGVLAGGLINTDTQYF
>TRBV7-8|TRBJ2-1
CASSPEGGWGVNEQFF